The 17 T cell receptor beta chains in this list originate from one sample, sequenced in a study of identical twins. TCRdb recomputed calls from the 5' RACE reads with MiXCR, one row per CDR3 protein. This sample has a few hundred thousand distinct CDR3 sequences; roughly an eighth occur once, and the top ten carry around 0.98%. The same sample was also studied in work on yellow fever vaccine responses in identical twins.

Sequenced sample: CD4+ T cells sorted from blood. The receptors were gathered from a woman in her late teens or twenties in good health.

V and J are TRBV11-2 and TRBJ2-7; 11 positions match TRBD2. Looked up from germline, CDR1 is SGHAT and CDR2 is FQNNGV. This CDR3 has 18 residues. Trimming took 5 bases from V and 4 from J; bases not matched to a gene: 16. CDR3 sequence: CASSALTSGNQGAYEQYF. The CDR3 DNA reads TGTGCCAGCAGCGCATTGACTAGCGGGAATCAGGGAGCGTACGAGCAGTACTTC.

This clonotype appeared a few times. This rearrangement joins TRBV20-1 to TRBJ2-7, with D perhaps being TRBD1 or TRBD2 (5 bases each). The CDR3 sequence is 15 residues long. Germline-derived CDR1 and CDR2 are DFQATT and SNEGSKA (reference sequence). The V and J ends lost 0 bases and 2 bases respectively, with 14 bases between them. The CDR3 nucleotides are TGCAGTGCTAGAGATGGGACCGTCGGGACCTACGAGCAGTACTTC. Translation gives CSARDGTVGTYEQYF.

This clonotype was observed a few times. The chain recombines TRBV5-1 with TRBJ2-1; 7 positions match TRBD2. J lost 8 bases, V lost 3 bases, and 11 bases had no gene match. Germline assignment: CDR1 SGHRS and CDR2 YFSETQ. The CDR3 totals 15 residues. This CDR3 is CASSSQGAGEYEQFF. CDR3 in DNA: TGCGCCAGCAGCTCCCAAGGGGCGGGAGAATATGAGCAGTTCTTC.

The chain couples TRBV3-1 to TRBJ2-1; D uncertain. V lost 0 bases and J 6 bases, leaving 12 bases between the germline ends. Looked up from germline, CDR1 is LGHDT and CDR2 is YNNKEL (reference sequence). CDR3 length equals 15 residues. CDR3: CASSQDAGPLNEQFF. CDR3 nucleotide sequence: TGTGCCAGCAGCCAAGACGCCGGGCCACTCAATGAGCAGTTCTTC.

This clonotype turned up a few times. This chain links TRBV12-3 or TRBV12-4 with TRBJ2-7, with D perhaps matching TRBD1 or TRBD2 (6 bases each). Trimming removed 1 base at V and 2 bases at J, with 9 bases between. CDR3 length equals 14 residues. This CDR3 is CASSLGRDTYEQYF. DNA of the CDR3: TGTGCCAGCAGTTTAGGGCGGGACACCTACGAGCAGTACTTC.

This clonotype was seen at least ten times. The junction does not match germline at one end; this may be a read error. The CDR3: CASSLAGAGANVLTF. The CDR3 nucleotides are TGTGCCAGCAGCTTAGCGGGGGCTGGGGCCAACGTCCTGACTTTC. The chain couples TRBV5-1 to TRBJ2-6; 9 nucleotides match TRBD2. Germline CDR1 SGHRS, CDR2 YFSETQ. This CDR3 spans 15 amino acids.

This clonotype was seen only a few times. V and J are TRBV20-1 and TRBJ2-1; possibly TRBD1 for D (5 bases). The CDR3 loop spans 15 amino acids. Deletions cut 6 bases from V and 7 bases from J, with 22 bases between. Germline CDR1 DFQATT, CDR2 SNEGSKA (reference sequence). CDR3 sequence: CSASYLRSPGNEQFF. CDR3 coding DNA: TGCAGTGCGAGTTATCTTAGGAGCCCAGGGAATGAGCAGTTCTTC.

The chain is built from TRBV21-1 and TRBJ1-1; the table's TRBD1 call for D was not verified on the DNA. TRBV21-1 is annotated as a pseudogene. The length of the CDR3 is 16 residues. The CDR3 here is CASSKPKKPGGSRAFF. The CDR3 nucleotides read TGTGCCAGCAGCAAACCCAAGAAGCCAGGGGGCTCGAGAGCTTTCTTT.

The CDR3 here is CASRTGTGLNSPLHF. CDR3 DNA: TGCGCCAGCAGAACCGGGACAGGGCTAAATTCACCCCTCCACTTT. The V call is TRBV5-1, the J call TRBJ1-6; 9 nucleotides line up with TRBD1. The CDR3 is made up of 15 amino acids. The germline gives CDR1 SGHRS, CDR2 YFSETQ. V was clipped by 5 bases and J by 7 bases; unmatched bases: 7.

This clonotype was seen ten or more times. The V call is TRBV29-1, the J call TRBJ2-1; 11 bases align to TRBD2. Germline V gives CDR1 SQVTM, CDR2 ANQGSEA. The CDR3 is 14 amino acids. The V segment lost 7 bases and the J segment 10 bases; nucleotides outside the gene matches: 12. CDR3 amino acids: CSGSLAGAVGEQFF. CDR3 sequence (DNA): TGCAGCGGGTCACTAGCGGGGGCCGTCGGGGAGCAGTTCTTC.

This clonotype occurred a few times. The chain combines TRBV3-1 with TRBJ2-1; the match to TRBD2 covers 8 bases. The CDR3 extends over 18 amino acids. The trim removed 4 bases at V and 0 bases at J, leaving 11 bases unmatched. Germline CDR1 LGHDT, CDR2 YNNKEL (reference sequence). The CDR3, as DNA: TGTGCCAGCAGCCCTATCTCTCCGGGAGGGAGCTCCTACAATGAGCAGTTCTTC. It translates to CASSPISPGGSSYNEQFF.

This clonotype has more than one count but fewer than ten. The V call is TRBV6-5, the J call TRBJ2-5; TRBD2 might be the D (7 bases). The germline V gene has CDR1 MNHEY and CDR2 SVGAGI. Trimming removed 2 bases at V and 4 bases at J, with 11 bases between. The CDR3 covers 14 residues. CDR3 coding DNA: TGTGCCAGCAGTTACGTGGGGGGGGCAGAGACCCAGTACTTC. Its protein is CASSYVGGAETQYF.

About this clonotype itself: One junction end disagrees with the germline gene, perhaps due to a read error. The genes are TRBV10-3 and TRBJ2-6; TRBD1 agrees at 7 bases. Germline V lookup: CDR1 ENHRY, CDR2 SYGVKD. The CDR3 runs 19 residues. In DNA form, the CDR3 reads TGTACCATCAGCAAACCCCGGGACAGCATAGCCTCTGGGGCCAACGTCCTGACTTTC. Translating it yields CTISKPRDSIASGANVLTF.

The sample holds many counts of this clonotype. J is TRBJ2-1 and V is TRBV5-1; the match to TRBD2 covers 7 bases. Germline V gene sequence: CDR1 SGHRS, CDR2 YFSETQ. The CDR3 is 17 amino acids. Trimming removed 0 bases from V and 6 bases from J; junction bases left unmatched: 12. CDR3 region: CASSLVPSLAESNEQFF. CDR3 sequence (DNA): TGCGCCAGCAGCTTGGTACCTTCCCTAGCGGAAAGCAATGAGCAGTTCTTC.

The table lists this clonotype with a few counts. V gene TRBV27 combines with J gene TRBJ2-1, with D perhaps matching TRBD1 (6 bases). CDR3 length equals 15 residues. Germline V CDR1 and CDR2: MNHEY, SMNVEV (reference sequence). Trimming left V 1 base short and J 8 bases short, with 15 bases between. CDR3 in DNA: TGTGCCAGCAGTTTATTCCGGACAGAAATCGATGAGCAGTTCTTC. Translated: CASSLFRTEIDEQFF.

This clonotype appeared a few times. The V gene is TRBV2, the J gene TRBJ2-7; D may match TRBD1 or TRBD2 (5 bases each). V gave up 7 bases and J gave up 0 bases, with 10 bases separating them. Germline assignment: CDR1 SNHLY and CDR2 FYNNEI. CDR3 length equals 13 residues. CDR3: CASNGGLSYEQYF. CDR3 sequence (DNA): TGTGCCAGCAATGGGGGTCTCTCCTACGAGCAGTACTTC.

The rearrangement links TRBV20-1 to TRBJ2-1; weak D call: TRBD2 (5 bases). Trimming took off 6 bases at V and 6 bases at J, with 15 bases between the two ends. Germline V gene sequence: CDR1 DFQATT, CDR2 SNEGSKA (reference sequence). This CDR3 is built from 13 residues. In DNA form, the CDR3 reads TGCAGTGCCCACCTCGGAGGCAGCAATGAGCAGTTCTTC. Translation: CSAHLGGSNEQFF.